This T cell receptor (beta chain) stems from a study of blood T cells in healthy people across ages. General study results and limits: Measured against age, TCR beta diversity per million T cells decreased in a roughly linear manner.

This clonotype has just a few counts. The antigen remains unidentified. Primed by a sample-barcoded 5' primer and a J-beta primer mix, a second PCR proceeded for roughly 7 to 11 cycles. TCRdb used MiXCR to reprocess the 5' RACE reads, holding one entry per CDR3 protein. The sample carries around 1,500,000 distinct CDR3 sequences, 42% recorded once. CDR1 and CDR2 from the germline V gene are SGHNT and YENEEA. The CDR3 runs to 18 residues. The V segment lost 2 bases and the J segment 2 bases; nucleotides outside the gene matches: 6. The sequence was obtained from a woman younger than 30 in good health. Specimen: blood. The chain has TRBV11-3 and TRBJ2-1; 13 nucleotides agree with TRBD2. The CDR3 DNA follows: TGTGCCAGCAGCTTAACAGGACTAGCGGGAGACCCCTACAATGAGCAGTTCTTC. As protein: CASSLTGLAGDPYNEQFF. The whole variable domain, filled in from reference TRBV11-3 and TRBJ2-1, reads EAGVVQSPRYKIIEKKQPVAFWCNPISGHNTLYWYLQNLGQGPELLIRYENEEAVDDSQLPKDRFSAERLKGVDSTLKIQPAELGDSAVYLCASSLTGLAGDPYNEQFFGPGTRLTVL.